These T cell receptor beta chains were read from a single sample in a study of blood T cells in healthy people across ages. A single record per CDR3 protein comes from TCRdb applying MiXCR to the 5' RACE reads. Here the sample spans roughly 1,500,000 distinct CDR3 sequences, about 40% being singletons. Sequenced sample: blood. These receptors all come from a woman younger than 30 in good health. CDR3s include the opening cysteine and the closing phenylalanine or tryptophan.

v_gene: TRBV2; CDR3aa: CASRALTGGFGYTF
v_gene: TRBV5-1; CDR3aa: CASSPWKLAGGNEQFF
v_gene: TRBV6-1; CDR3aa: CASTQGLAREIYEQYF
v_gene: TRBV20-1; CDR3aa: CSARGKDIYGYTF
v_gene: TRBV6-1; CDR3aa: CASSAARDRAHMNEQFF
v_gene: TRBV3-1; CDR3aa: CASTTGGAFEQYF
v_gene: TRBV30; CDR3aa: CAWTGTGMVYTF
v_gene: TRBV29-1; CDR3aa: CSAGGGAGWTDTQYF
v_gene: TRBV7-9; CDR3aa: CASRAGSNTDTQYF
v_gene: TRBV29-1; CDR3aa: CSGANGPYEQYF
v_gene: TRBV12-3/TRBV12-4; CDR3aa: CASSFREPTSPLHF
v_gene: TRBV18; CDR3aa: CASSPPSLRSRSPLHF
v_gene: TRBV3-1; CDR3aa: CASTSGGQRTQYF
v_gene: TRBV25-1; CDR3aa: CASSPPAGADGELFF
v_gene: TRBV5-1; CDR3aa: CASTPGTGAWDEQYF
v_gene: TRBV12-3/TRBV12-4; CDR3aa: CASRGTGEQFF
v_gene: TRBV25-1; CDR3aa: CASSDRGTEAFF
v_gene: TRBV9; CDR3aa: CASSVDSWASGADLTDTQYF
v_gene: TRBV6-2/TRBV6-3; CDR3aa: CASRVSDTQYF
v_gene: TRBV5-1; CDR3aa: CASSLALAFRGSPFF
v_gene: TRBV7-9; CDR3aa: CASSLTSGDSGYEQYF
v_gene: TRBV10-3; CDR3aa: CAISESSAGVDTQYF
v_gene: TRBV10-3; CDR3aa: CAISGGGGQYF
v_gene: TRBV3-1; CDR3aa: CASSYTGTGGFAEAFF
v_gene: TRBV7-2; CDR3aa: CASRVGTGSSYEQYF
v_gene: TRBV20-1; CDR3aa: CSARDGDSPYEQYF
v_gene: TRBV6-5; CDR3aa: CASSYSDKGSSETQYF
v_gene: TRBV25-1; CDR3aa: CASSEEGVEPQHF
v_gene: TRBV6-2/TRBV6-3; CDR3aa: CASSQPRTSGTPYEQYF
v_gene: TRBV6-1; CDR3aa: CASSDSRFFYNEQFF
v_gene: TRBV12-3/TRBV12-4; CDR3aa: CASSLWDDEQYF
v_gene: TRBV20-1; CDR3aa: CSAPIGIAGGNEQFF
v_gene: TRBV19; CDR3aa: CATGGYNEQFF